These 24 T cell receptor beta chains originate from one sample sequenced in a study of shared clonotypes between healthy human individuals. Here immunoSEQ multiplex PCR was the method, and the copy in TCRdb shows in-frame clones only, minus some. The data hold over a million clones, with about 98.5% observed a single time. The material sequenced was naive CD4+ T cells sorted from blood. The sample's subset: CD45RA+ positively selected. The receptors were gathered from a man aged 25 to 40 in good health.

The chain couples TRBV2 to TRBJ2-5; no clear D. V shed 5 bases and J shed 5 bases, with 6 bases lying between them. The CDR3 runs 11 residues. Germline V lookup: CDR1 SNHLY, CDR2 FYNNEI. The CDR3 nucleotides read TGTGCCAGCAGTTGGTCCGAGACCCAGTACTTC. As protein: CASSWSETQYF. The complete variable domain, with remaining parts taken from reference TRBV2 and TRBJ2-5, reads EPEVTQTPSHQVTQMGQEVILRCVPISNHLYFYWYRQILGQKVEFLVSFYNNEISEKSEIFDDQFSVERPDGSNFTLKIRSTKLEDSAMYFCASSWSETQYFGPGTRLLVL.

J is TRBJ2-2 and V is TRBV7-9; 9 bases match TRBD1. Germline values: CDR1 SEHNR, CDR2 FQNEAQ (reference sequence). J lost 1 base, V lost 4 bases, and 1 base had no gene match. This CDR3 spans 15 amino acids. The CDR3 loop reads CASSSGQGNTGELFF. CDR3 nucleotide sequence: TGTGCCAGCAGCTCGGGACAGGGGAACACCGGGGAGCTGTTTTTT.

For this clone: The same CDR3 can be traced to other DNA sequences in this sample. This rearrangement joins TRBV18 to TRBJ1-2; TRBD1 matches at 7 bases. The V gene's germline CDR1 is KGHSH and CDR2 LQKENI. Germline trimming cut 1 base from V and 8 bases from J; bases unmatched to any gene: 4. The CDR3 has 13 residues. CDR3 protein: CASSPQGADGYTF. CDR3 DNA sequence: TGTGCCAGCTCACCACAGGGGGCCGACGGCTACACCTTC.

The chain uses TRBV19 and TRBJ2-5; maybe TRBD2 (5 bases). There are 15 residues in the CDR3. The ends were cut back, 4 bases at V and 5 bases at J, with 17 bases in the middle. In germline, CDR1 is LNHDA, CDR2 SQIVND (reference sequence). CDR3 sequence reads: CASSSMGSGVETQYF. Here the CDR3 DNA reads TGTGCCAGTAGTAGCATGGGGAGTGGTGTGGAGACCCAGTACTTC.

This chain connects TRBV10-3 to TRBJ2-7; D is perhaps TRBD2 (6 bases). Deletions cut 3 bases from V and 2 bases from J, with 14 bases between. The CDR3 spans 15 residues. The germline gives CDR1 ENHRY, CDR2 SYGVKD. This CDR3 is CAISDPRGSTYEQYF. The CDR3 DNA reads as TGTGCCATCAGTGATCCCCGGGGGAGCACCTACGAGCAGTACTTC.

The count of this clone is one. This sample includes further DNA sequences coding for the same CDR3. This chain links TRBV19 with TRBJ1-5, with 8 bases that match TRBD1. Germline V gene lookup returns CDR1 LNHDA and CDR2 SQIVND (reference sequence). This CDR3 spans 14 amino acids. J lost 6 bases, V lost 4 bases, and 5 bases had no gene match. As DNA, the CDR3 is TGTGCCAGTAGTACTGGACAGGGCGGTCAGCCCCAGCATTTT. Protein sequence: CASSTGQGGQPQHF. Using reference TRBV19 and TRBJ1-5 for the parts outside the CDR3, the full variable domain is DGGITQSPKYLFRKEGQNVTLSCEQNLNHDAMYWYRQDPGQGLRLIYYSQIVNDFQKGDIAEGYSVSREKKESFPLTVTSAQKNPTAFYLCASSTGQGGQPQHFGDGTRLSIL.

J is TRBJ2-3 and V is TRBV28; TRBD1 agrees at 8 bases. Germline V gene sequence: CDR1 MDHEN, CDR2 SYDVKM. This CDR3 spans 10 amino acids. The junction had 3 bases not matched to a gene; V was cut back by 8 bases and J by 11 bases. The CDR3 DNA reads TGTGCCAGCGGGGGGACAGGGCAGTATTTT. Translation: CASGGTGQYF.

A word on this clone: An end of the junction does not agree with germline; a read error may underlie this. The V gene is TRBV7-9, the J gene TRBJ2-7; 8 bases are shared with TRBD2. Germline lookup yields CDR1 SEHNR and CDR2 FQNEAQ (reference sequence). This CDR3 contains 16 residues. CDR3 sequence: CASSYLTGLDSSEQYF. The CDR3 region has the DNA TGTGCCAGCAGCTATCTAACGGGACTAGACTCCTCCGAGCAGTACTTC.

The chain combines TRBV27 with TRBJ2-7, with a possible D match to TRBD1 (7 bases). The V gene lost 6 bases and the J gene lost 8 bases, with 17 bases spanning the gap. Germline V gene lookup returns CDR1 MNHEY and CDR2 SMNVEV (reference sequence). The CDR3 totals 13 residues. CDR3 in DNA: TGTGCCAGCAGGGACTCCAGGGGGGCGAAGCAGTACTTC. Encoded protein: CASRDSRGAKQYF.

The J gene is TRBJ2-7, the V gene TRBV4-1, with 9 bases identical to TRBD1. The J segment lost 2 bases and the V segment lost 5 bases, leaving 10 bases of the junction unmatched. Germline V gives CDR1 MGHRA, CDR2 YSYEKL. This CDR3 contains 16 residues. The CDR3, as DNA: TGCGCCAGCAGCTTGAGAGGAGGGACAGGGCCCTACGAGCAGTACTTC. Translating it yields CASSLRGGTGPYEQYF.

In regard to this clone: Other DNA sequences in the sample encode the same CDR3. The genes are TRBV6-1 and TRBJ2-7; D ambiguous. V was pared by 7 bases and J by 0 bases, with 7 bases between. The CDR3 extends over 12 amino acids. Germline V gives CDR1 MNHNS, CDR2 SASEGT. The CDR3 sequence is CASTRTSYEQYF. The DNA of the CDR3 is TGTGCCAGCACCCGGACCTCCTACGAGCAGTACTTC.

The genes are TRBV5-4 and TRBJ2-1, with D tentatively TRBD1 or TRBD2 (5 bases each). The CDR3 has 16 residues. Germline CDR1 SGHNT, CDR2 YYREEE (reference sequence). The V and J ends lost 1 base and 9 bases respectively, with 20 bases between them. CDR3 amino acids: CASSLLGRSEGREQFF. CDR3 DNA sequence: TGTGCCAGCAGCTTGCTAGGCCGTAGCGAGGGGCGTGAGCAGTTCTTC.

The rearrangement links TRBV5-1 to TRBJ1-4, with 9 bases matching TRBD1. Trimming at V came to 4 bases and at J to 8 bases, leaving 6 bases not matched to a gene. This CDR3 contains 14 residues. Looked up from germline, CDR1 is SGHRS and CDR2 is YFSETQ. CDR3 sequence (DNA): TGCGCCAGCAGCCGGGACAGGGCGGGGGAAAAACTGTTTTTT. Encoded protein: CASSRDRAGEKLFF.

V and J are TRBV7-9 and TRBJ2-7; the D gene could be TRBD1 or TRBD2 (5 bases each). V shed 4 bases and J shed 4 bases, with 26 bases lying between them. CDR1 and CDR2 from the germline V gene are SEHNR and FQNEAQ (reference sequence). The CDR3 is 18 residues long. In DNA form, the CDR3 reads TGTGCCAGCAGCTACGGGGCCCCCGCTGACAGCATAAATTACGAGCAGTACTTC. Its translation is CASSYGAPADSINYEQYF.

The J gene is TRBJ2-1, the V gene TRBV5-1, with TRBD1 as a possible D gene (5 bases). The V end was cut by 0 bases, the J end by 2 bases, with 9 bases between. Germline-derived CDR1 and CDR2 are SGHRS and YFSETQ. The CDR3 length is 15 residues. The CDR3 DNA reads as TGCGCCAGCAGCTTGGTTGGGGCTCCCTACAATGAGCAGTTCTTC. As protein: CASSLVGAPYNEQFF. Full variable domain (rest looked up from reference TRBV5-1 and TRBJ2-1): KAGVTQTPRYLIKTRGQQVTLSCSPISGHRSVSWYQQTPGQGLQFLFEYFSETQRNKGNFPGRFSGRQFSNSRSEMNVSTLELGDSALYLCASSLVGAPYNEQFFGPGTRLTVL.

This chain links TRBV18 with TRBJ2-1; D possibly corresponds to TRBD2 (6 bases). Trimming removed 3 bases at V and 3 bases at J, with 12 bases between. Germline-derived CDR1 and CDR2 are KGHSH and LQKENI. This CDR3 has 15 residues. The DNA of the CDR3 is TGTGCCAGCTCACCGACCGGGACTTTCTACAATGAGCAGTTCTTC. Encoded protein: CASSPTGTFYNEQFF.

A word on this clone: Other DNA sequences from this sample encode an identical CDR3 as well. The CDR3, as DNA: TGTGCCAGCAGCGCCGGGGTGTATGGCTACACCTTC. Amino acid sequence: CASSAGVYGYTF. The chain carries TRBV2 and TRBJ1-2, with D hard to call. The germline V gene encodes CDR1 SNHLY and CDR2 FYNNEI. Deletions cut 6 bases from V and 5 bases from J, with 10 bases between. The CDR3 has 12 residues.

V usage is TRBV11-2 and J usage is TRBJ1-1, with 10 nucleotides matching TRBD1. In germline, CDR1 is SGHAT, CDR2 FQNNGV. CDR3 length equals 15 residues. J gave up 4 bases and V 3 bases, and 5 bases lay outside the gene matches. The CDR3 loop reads CASSFIGTGATEAFF. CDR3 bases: TGTGCCAGCAGCTTTATCGGGACAGGGGCCACTGAAGCTTTCTTT.

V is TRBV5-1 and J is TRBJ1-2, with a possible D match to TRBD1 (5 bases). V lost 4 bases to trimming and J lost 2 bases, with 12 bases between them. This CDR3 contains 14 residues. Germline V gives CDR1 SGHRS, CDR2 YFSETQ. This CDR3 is CASSQRGENYGYTF. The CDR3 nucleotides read TGCGCCAGCAGCCAGAGAGGGGAGAACTATGGCTACACCTTC.

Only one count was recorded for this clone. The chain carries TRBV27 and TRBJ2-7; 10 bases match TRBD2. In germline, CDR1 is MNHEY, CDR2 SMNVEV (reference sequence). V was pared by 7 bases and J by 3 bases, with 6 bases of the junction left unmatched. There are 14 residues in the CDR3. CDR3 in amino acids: CASTPSSGSYEQYF. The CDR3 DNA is TGTGCCAGCACCCCTTCTAGCGGGAGCTACGAGCAGTACTTC.

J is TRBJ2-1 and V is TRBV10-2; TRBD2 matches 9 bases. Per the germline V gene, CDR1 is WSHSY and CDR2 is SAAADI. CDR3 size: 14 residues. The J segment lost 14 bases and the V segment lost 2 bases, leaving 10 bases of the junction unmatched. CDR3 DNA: TGCGCCAGCAGTGAGCGACAAGCTAGCGGGAAGAAGTTCTTC. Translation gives CASSERQASGKKFF.

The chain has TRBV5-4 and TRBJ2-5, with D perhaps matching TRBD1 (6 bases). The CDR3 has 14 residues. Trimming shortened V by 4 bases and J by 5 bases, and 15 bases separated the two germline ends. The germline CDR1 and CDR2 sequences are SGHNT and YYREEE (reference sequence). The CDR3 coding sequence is TGTGCCAGCAGCACCCGGACAGATCTGGAGACCCAGTACTTC. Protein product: CASSTRTDLETQYF.

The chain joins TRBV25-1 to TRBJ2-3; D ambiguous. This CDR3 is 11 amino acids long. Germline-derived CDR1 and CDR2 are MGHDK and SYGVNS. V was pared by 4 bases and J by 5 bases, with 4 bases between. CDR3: CASSALDTQYF. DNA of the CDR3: TGTGCCAGCAGTGCCCTAGATACGCAGTATTTT.

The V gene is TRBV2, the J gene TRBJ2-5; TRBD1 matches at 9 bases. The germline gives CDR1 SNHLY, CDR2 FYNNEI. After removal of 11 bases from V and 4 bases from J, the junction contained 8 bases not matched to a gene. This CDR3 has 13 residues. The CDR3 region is CAAQVDRGETQYF. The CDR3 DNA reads TGTGCCGCCCAGGTGGACAGGGGAGAGACCCAGTACTTC.